The 9 T cell receptor beta chains reported below all come from one sample, sequenced in a study of cytomegalovirus exposure and HLA in healthy donors. Amplification used 60 Vbeta primers and 13 Jbeta primers. TCRdb's table, derived via immunoSEQ multiplex PCR, lists solely in-frame clones and lacks some. Counted here are roughly 160,000 clones, approximately 80% occurring once; the ten biggest clones make up 7%. Sample: PBMCs. Source of these receptors: a woman aged 25 to 39 in good health and CMV-seropositive.

The chain links TRBV7-8 to TRBJ1-1; D not resolved. This CDR3 region has 15 residues. The germline V and J ends were trimmed by 5 bases and 2 bases, with 15 bases remaining between them. CDR1 is SGHVS and CDR2 is FQNEAQ in the germline V gene. In DNA, the CDR3 is TGTGCCAGCAGCCTCGGGAGGTGGGGTAACACTGAAGCTTTCTTT. Its translation is CASSLGRWGNTEAFF.

The rearrangement joins TRBV10-1 to TRBJ2-7; TRBD2 matches at 11 bases. V lost 6 bases to trimming and J lost 2 bases; unmatched junction nucleotides: 3. The CDR3 spans 14 residues. Germline V lookup: CDR1 WNHNN, CDR2 SYGVQD (reference sequence). The CDR3 DNA follows: TGCGCCAGCAGACTAGCGGGGGACGCCTACGAGCAGTACTTC. Its translation: CASRLAGDAYEQYF.

The rearrangement uses TRBV7-2 and TRBJ1-1; the match to TRBD1 covers 7 bases. The ends lost 0 bases at V and 11 bases at J; junction bases unmatched: 9. This CDR3 region has 14 residues. Germline V CDR1 and CDR2: SGHTA, FQGNSA. The CDR3 DNA reads as TGTGCCAGCAGCTTAGCGAGAACAGGGGTTCGGGCTTTCTTT. Residues: CASSLARTGVRAFF. Filled out from reference TRBV7-2 and TRBJ1-1, the complete variable domain reads GAGVSQSPSNKVTEKGKDVELRCDPISGHTALYWYRQSLGQGLEFLIYFQGNSAPDKSGLPSDRFSAERTGGSVSTLTIQRTQQEDSAVYLCASSLARTGVRAFFGQGTRLTVV.

The chain employs TRBV19 and TRBJ1-5, with TRBD1 as a possible D gene (6 bases). V dropped 3 bases and J dropped 5 bases, with 14 bases sitting between them. Per germline, CDR1 LNHDA and CDR2 SQIVND (reference sequence). The CDR3 consists of 15 residues. The CDR3 loop reads CASSMVRGGDQPQHF. CDR3 DNA sequence: TGTGCCAGTAGTATGGTTCGAGGGGGTGATCAGCCCCAGCATTTT.

The chain is built from TRBV5-3 and TRBJ2-1; TRBD2 matches at 16 bases. Being an ORF, TRBV5-3 has a function that is uncertain. Unmatched junction bases numbered 10, after V lost 0 bases and J lost 7 bases. There are 19 residues in the CDR3. Here the CDR3 reads CARSLELGLAGGPRNEQFF. The DNA of the CDR3 is TGTGCCAGAAGCTTGGAGTTGGGACTAGCGGGGGGGCCGAGGAATGAGCAGTTCTTC.

This clone was found once. For the CDR3, the DNA is TGTGCCACCAGCACCGGACAGCCCAGCACAGATACGCAGTATTTT. It codes for CATSTGQPSTDTQYF. V and J are TRBV15 and TRBJ2-3; perhaps TRBD1 as D (6 bases). This CDR3 spans 15 amino acids. Germline V gene sequence: CDR1 LNHNV, CDR2 YYDKDF (reference sequence). The ends were cut back, 4 bases at V and 0 bases at J, with 11 bases in the middle. Full variable domain (outside the CDR3, taken from reference TRBV15 and TRBJ2-3): DAMVIQNPRYQVTQFGKPVTLSCSQTLNHNVMYWYQQKSSQAPKLLFHYYDKDFNNEADTPDNFQSRRPNTSFCFLDIRSPGLGDTAMYLCATSTGQPSTDTQYFGPGTRLTVL.

The chain recombines TRBV11-3 with TRBJ1-3, with 9 positions matching TRBD1. V dropped 3 bases and J dropped 1; count of bases not matched to a gene: 4. Germline V gene sequence: CDR1 SGHNT, CDR2 YENEEA. The CDR3 runs to 16 residues. CDR3 in amino acids: CASSLTGTGSGNTIYF. CDR3 nucleotide sequence: TGTGCCAGCAGCTTGACCGGGACAGGGTCTGGAAACACCATATATTTT.

The chain is built from TRBV5-1 and TRBJ2-3, with 7 bases fitting TRBD2. The CDR3 spans 17 residues. Germline CDR1 reads SGHRS; CDR2 reads YFSETQ. The J segment lost 2 bases and the V segment lost 4 bases, leaving 13 bases of the junction unmatched. The CDR3 sequence: CASSLGGVGILTDTQYF. CDR3 nucleotides: TGCGCCAGCAGCCTTGGGGGGGTGGGGATCCTCACAGATACGCAGTATTTT.

This chain links TRBV5-6 with TRBJ1-1; a possible D gene is TRBD1 (6 bases). The CDR3 is 13 amino acids. The V and J ends lost 4 bases and 5 bases respectively, with 12 bases between them. Germline V gene lookup returns CDR1 SGHDT and CDR2 YYEEEE. In DNA form, the CDR3 reads TGTGCCAGCAGCCCCTCCACAGGGACTGAAGCTTTCTTT. This sequence encodes CASSPSTGTEAFF.